This T cell receptor (beta chain) derives from a study of a mutant IDH1 vaccine in newly diagnosed glioma. Study context: Vaccinations were initiated 4-6 weeks following radiotherapy alone, or were given together with temozolomide cycles. The therapy given earlier, which was standard therapy, consisted of radiotherapy, temozolomide, or both, and most of the patients received both.

The assay was immunoSEQ multiplex PCR, and TCRdb's table has in-frame clones only and misses some. The sample has approximately 60,000 clones, around 86% seen once. The time point: week 23, last vaccination. With topical imiquimod, each dose of the vaccine consisted of 300 ug of mutant IDH1 20-mer peptide. The donors had new WHO grade 3 or 4 astrocytomas; these were IDH1-mutant and ATRX-lost. As for this clone: As yet, its antigen is unknown.

This sequence was found in a middle-aged man with glioma. The source was PBMCs, collected from a glioma patient whose treatment included an IDH1 peptide vaccine.

CDR3 protein: CASSYSTGGSYEQYF. As DNA, the CDR3 is TGCGCCAGCAGTTATTCGACAGGGGGCTCCTACGAGCAGTACTTC. The chain recombines TRBV5-1 with TRBJ2-7, with 9 bases identical to TRBD1. The germline V gene encodes CDR1 SGHRS and CDR2 YFSETQ. This CDR3 contains 15 residues. J lost 0 bases, V lost 5 bases, and 6 bases had no gene match.